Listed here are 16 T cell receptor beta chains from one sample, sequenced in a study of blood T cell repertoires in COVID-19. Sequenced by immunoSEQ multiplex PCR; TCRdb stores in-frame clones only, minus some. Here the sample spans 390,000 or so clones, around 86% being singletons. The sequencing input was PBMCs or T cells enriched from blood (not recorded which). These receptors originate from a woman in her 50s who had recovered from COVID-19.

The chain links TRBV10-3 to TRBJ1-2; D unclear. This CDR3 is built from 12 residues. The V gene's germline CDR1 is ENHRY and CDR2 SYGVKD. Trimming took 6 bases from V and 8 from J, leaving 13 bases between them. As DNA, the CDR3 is TGTGCCATCAGCCGGACTCAACAGGGCTACACCTTC. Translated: CAISRTQQGYTF.

Here the CDR3 reads CASSRFGLAGGSGQETQYF. CDR3 bases: TGTGCCAGCAGCCGATTCGGGCTAGCGGGGGGCTCAGGACAAGAGACCCAGTACTTC. V and J are TRBV9 and TRBJ2-5; TRBD2 agrees at 11 bases. The CDR3 runs 19 residues. Per the germline V gene, CDR1 is SGDLS and CDR2 is YYNGEE. J gave up 2 bases and V 4 bases, and 16 bases lay outside the gene matches.

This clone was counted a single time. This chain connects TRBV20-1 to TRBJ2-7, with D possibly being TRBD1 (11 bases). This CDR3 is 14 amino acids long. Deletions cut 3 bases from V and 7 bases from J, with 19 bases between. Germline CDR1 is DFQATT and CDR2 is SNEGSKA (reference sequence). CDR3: CSASTSGTGGEQYF. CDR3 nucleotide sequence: TGCAGTGCTAGTACTAGCGGGACAGGGGGAGAGCAGTACTTC.

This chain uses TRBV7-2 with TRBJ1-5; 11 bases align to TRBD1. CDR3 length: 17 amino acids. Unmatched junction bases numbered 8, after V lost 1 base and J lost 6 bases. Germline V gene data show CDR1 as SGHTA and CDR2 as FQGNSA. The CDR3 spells CASSLGGGQGASQPQHF. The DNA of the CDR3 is TGTGCCAGCAGCTTAGGGGGAGGACAGGGGGCAAGTCAGCCCCAGCATTTT.

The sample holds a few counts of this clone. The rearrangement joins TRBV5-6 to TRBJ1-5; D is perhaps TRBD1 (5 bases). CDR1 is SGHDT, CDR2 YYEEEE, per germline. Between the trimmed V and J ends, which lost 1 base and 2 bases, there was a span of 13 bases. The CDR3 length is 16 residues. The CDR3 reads CASSLSRAGRNQPQHF. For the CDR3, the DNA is TGTGCCAGCAGCTTGTCCAGGGCGGGACGCAATCAGCCCCAGCATTTT.

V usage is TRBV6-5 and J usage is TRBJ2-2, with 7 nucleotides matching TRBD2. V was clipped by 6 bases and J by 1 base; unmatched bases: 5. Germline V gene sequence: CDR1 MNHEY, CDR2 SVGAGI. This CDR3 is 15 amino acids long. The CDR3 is CASRGGVGNTGELFF. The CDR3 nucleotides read TGTGCCAGCAGGGGAGGGGTTGGGAACACCGGGGAGCTGTTTTTT.

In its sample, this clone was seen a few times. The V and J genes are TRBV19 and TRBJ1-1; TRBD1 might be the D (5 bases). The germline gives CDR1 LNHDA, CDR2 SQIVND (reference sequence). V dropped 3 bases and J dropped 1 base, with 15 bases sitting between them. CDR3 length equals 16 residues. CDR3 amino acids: CASSIYRGAGNTEAFF. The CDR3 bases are TGTGCCAGTAGTATTTATAGGGGAGCGGGGAACACTGAAGCTTTCTTT.

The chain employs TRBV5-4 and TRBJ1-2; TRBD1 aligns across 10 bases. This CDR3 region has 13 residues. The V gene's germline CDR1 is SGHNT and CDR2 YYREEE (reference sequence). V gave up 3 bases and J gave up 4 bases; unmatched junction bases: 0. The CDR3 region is CASSWTGGYGYTF. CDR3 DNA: TGTGCCAGCAGCTGGACAGGGGGCTATGGCTACACCTTC.

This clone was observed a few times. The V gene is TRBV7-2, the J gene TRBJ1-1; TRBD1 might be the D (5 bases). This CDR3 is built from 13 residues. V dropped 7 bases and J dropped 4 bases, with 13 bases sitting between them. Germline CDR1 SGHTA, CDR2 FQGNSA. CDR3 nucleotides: TGTGCCAGCACCACGGGACTGACCACTGAAGCTTTCTTT. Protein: CASTTGLTTEAFF.

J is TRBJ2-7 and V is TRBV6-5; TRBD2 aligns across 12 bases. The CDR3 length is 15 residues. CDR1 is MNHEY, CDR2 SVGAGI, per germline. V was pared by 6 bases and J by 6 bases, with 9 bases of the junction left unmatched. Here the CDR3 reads CASRTKTSGSGEQYF. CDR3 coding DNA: TGTGCCAGCAGGACTAAGACTAGCGGGAGTGGCGAGCAGTACTTC.

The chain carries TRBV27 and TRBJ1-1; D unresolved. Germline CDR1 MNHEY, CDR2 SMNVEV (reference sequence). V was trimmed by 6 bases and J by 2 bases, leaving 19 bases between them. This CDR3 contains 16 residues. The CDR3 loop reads CASRFAARGFNTEAFF. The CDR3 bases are TGTGCCAGCAGGTTTGCAGCGCGGGGATTCAACACTGAAGCTTTCTTT.

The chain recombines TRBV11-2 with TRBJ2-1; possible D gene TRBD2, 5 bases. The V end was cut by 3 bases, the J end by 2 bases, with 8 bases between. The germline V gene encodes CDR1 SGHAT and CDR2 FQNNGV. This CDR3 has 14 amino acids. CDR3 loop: CASSFSAAYNEQFF. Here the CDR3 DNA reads TGTGCCAGCAGCTTTTCAGCGGCCTACAATGAGCAGTTCTTC.

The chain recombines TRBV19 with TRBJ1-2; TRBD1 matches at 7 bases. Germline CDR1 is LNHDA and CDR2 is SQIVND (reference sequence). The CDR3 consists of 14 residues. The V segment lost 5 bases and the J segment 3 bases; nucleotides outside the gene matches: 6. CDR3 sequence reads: CASSRFGTDYGYTF. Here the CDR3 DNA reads TGTGCCAGTAGTCGTTTCGGGACAGACTATGGCTACACCTTC.

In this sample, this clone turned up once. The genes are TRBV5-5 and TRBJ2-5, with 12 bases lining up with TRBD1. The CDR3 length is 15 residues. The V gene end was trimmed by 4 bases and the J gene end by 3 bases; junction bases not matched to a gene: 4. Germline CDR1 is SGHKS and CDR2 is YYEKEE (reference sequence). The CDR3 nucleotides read TGTGCCAGCAGCGGCGGGACAGGGGGCGAAGAGACCCAGTACTTC. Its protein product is CASSGGTGGEETQYF.

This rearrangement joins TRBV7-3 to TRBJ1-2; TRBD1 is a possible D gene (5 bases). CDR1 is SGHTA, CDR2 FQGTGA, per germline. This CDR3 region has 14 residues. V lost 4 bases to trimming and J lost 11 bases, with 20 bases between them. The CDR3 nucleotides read TGTGCCAGCAGCTCATCCGCCGGGATCCGGGGGTACACCTTC. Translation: CASSSSAGIRGYTF.

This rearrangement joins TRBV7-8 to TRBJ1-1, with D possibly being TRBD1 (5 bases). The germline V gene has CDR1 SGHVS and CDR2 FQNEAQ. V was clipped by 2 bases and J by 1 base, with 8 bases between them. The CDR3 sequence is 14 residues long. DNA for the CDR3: TGTGCCAGCAGCTTACAGGGAGGGAACACTGAAGCTTTCTTT. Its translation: CASSLQGGNTEAFF.